These 13 T cell receptor beta chains came from one sample sequenced in a study of cytomegalovirus exposure and HLA in healthy donors (dated by TCRdb to about 2017). Library generation was performed with the immunoSEQ multiplex PCR assay. A mixture of 60 forward primers for TCR Vbeta segments and 13 reverse primers for TCR Jbeta segments was used in the multiplex PCR. Imported from immuneACCESS, the table was reduced by TCRdb to in-frame sequences with V and J called. These copies leave out some clones; in studies compared against another copy, an unresolved V gene accounts for under half, and the cause of the remainder is not known. Counted in this sample were roughly 110,000 clones; about four fifths of them appeared once. The biggest ten clones account for roughly 6.5% of the sample. The sample taken for sequencing was PBMCs. These receptors originate from a woman aged 50 to 65 in good health and CMV-seropositive.

The CDR3 reads CASSLAGQGHQPQHF. In DNA, the CDR3 is TGCGCCAGCAGCTTGGCAGGACAGGGGCATCAGCCCCAGCATTTT. The chain has TRBV5-1 and TRBJ1-5; 9 bases are shared with TRBD1. CDR1 is SGHRS and CDR2 is YFSETQ in the germline V gene. With 0 bases clipped from V and 5 bases from J, the junction kept 3 bases outside the gene matches. This CDR3 contains 15 residues.

The CDR3 sequence is CASSLVWQGARDTQYF. CDR3 DNA sequence: TGTGCCAGCAGCTTAGTGTGGCAGGGGGCAAGAGATACGCAGTATTTT. This chain joins TRBV7-6 and TRBJ2-3, with 8 bases matching TRBD1. After removal of 1 base from V and 5 bases from J, the junction contained 8 bases not matched to a gene. The germline V gene encodes CDR1 SGHVS and CDR2 FNYEAQ. This CDR3 spans 16 amino acids.

The chain recombines TRBV5-1 with TRBJ2-7, with TRBD2 matching 11 bases. The CDR3 runs to 16 residues. Trimming took 0 bases from V and 3 from J; bases not matched to a gene: 5. Germline-derived CDR1 and CDR2 are SGHRS and YFSETQ. This CDR3 is CASSLAGSGGGYEQYF. CDR3 coding DNA: TGCGCCAGCAGCTTGGCGGGTAGCGGGGGGGGCTACGAGCAGTACTTC.

This chain joins TRBV7-2 and TRBJ1-5; D is unresolved. V was clipped by 2 bases and J by 0 bases, with 5 bases between them. Germline-derived CDR1 and CDR2 are SGHTA and FQGNSA. This CDR3 spans 14 amino acids. CDR3 region: CASSLTVSNQPQHF. As DNA, the CDR3 is TGTGCCAGCAGCTTAACAGTTAGCAATCAGCCCCAGCATTTT.

This chain connects TRBV10-3 to TRBJ1-5, with a weak D call TRBD1 (5 bases). Trimming pared 3 bases from V and 4 bases from J, leaving 10 bases between. CDR3 size: 14 residues. Germline assignment: CDR1 ENHRY and CDR2 SYGVKD. The CDR3 nucleotides read TGTGCCATCAGTGACCTCCAGGGAAATCAGCCCCAGCATTTT. Residues: CAISDLQGNQPQHF.

The rearrangement uses TRBV28 and TRBJ2-7, with D perhaps matching TRBD2 (7 bases). This CDR3 comprises 13 residues. The V end lost 3 bases, the J end lost 2 bases, and 8 bases lay between the germline ends. Germline lookup yields CDR1 MDHEN and CDR2 SYDVKM. CDR3 protein: CASSFGGPYEQYF. The CDR3 DNA reads TGTGCCAGCAGTTTCGGGGGGCCCTACGAGCAGTACTTC.

This clone was recorded only once. The CDR3 DNA reads TGTGCCAGCCGACGAGGACAGGGGTCTGAAAAACTGTTTTTT. This translates into CASRRGQGSEKLFF. The gene calls are TRBV6-5 and TRBJ1-4; TRBD1 matches at 9 bases. This CDR3 region has 14 residues. J was trimmed by 7 bases and V by 8 bases; bases with no gene match: 8. CDR1 MNHEY and CDR2 SVGAGI come from the germline V gene.

This chain links TRBV15 with TRBJ2-1; 9 nucleotides agree with TRBD1. This CDR3 contains 16 residues. Germline CDR1 LNHNV, CDR2 YYDKDF (reference sequence). J was trimmed by 7 bases and V by 3 bases; bases with no gene match: 10. The CDR3 region is CATSRGFNRGRNEQFF. CDR3 nucleotides: TGTGCCACCAGCAGGGGTTTTAACAGGGGGCGTAATGAGCAGTTCTTC.

The chain uses TRBV13 and TRBJ2-3; 13 positions match TRBD2. The germline gives CDR1 PRHDT, CDR2 FYEKMQ (reference sequence). The V gene end was trimmed by 4 bases and the J gene end by 6 bases; junction bases not matched to a gene: 19. This CDR3 is 20 amino acids long. CDR3 protein: CASSSRTSPGTSGVVDTQYF. CDR3 bases: TGTGCCAGCAGCTCAAGGACAAGCCCCGGGACTAGCGGGGTGGTGGATACGCAGTATTTT.

The gene calls are TRBV14 and TRBJ1-3; maybe TRBD1 (5 bases). Trimming removed 0 bases at V and 4 bases at J, with 13 bases between. The CDR3 has 16 residues. Germline V gives CDR1 SGHDN, CDR2 FVKESK. CDR3 sequence: CASSQDLLTVGNTIYF. As DNA, the CDR3 is TGTGCCAGCAGCCAAGATTTGTTGACAGTCGGAAACACCATATATTTT.

CDR3 sequence: CASSIRDSHYEQYF. The CDR3 DNA follows: TGTGCCAGTAGTATTCGGGACAGTCACTACGAGCAGTACTTC. The rearrangement uses TRBV19 and TRBJ2-5, with TRBD1 identical over 7 bases. The end of the DNA aligns better with TRBJ2-7, so the J call may be wrong. Germline V gene data show CDR1 as LNHDA and CDR2 as SQIVND (reference sequence). The CDR3 length is 14 residues.

The chain links TRBV19 to TRBJ1-1; weak D call: TRBD1 (5 bases). The CDR3 loop spans 14 amino acids. V lost 6 bases and J lost 3, with 14 bases in between. Germline V gives CDR1 LNHDA, CDR2 SQIVND (reference sequence). CDR3 sequence: CASRGLSEDTEAFF. The CDR3 DNA sequence: TGTGCCAGTAGGGGACTTTCGGAGGACACTGAAGCTTTCTTT.

This clone was counted a single time. The V gene is TRBV5-1, the J gene TRBJ2-2, with 10 positions matching TRBD2. There are 16 residues in the CDR3. V trimming: 2 bases; J trimming: 3 bases; junction bases outside the gene matches: 4. Per germline, CDR1 SGHRS and CDR2 YFSETQ. The CDR3 loop is CASSFPSGGHTGELFF. The DNA of the CDR3 is TGCGCCAGCAGCTTTCCTAGCGGGGGTCACACCGGGGAGCTGTTTTTT.